One sample yielded the 20 T cell receptor beta chains listed below, sequenced in a study of T cells after yellow fever vaccination. TCRdb called the 5' RACE reads again in MiXCR, with one record for every CDR3 protein. The table has 450,000 to 600,000 distinct CDR3 sequences, about a sixth seen once; the top ten hold around a sixth. The specimen comprised PBMCs, sampled about 5 days after the first yellow fever vaccination. These receptors were taken from a man between 18 and 35 years old who received the YFV17D yellow fever vaccine.

This clonotype was seen a few times. The CDR3 sequence: CASSLPLAPANTEAFF. In DNA form, the CDR3 reads TGTGCCAGCAGCTTGCCCTTGGCGCCCGCCAACACTGAAGCTTTCTTT. The chain carries TRBV11-2 and TRBJ1-1; unclear D gene. Germline V gene data show CDR1 as SGHAT and CDR2 as FQNNGV. V lost 3 bases and J lost 2, with 16 bases in between. This CDR3 region has 16 residues.

Worth noting for this clonotype: A read error may account for a junction end that differs from germline. The CDR3 loop is CSSSIGQGAFGYTF. Written as DNA, the CDR3 is TGCTCCAGCAGCATCGGACAGGGGGCGTTTGGCTACACCTTC. V gene TRBV5-1 combines with J gene TRBJ1-2; 11 positions agree with TRBD1. Germline V CDR1 and CDR2: SGHRS, YFSETQ. This CDR3 contains 14 residues. The full variable domain, its missing parts supplied by reference TRBV5-1 and TRBJ1-2, is KAGVTQTPRYLIKTRGQQVTLSCSPISGHRSVSWYQQTPGQGLQFLFEYFSETQRNKGNFPGRFSGRQFSNSRSEMNVSTLELGDSALYLCSSSIGQGAFGYTFGSGTRLTVV.

This clonotype was seen a handful of times. The chain employs TRBV20-1 and TRBJ2-4; D could derive from TRBD1 or TRBD2 (5 bases each). V lost 3 bases and J 8 bases, leaving 14 bases between the germline ends. Germline lookup yields CDR1 DFQATT and CDR2 SNEGSKA (reference sequence). The CDR3 loop spans 13 amino acids. The CDR3 region is CSASRAEGYIQYF. The CDR3 DNA reads as TGCAGTGCTAGCCGGGCCGAGGGGTACATTCAGTACTTC.

This clonotype was seen a handful of times. An end of the junction does not agree with germline; a read error may underlie this. The genes are TRBV4-2 and TRBJ2-3; 7 nucleotides match TRBD2. The CDR3 totals 16 residues. Germline V gene sequence: CDR1 LGHNA, CDR2 YNFKEQ. CDR3 in DNA: TGCGCCAGCAGCCAAGATTTAACTAGCGGCACAGATACGCAGTATTTT. Its translation is CASSQDLTSGTDTQYF.

This clonotype has a handful of counts. The chain has TRBV5-1 and TRBJ2-3, with 7 bases lining up with TRBD1. CDR1 and CDR2 (germline): SGHRS, YFSETQ. This CDR3 region has 14 residues. J lost 3 bases, V lost 5 bases, and 6 bases had no gene match. CDR3 sequence (DNA): TGCGCCAGCAGTGGTCACAGGGGAACAGATACGCAGTATTTT. Its protein is CASSGHRGTDTQYF.

V is TRBV7-9 and J is TRBJ1-2, with 9 bases aligning to TRBD1. The germline V gene has CDR1 SEHNR and CDR2 FQNEAQ (reference sequence). The CDR3 loop spans 16 amino acids. V lost 1 base and J lost 8; bases outside the gene matches: 11. The CDR3 bases are TGTGCCAGCAGCTTAGGCCGCCCTACAGGGGGCGGCGGCTACACCTTC. Protein sequence: CASSLGRPTGGGGYTF. Drawing the rest from reference TRBV7-9 and TRBJ1-2, the complete variable domain is DTGVSQNPRHKITKRGQNVTFRCDPISEHNRLYWYRQTLGQGPEFLTYFQNEAQLEKSRLLSDRFSAERPKGSFSTLEIQRTEQGDSAMYLCASSLGRPTGGGGYTFGSGTRLTVV.

This clonotype was detected only a few times. The chain employs TRBV7-9 and TRBJ1-1; D gene ambiguous. The V gene lost 8 bases and the J gene lost 1 base, with 20 bases spanning the gap. The CDR3 runs 16 residues. CDR1 and CDR2 from the germline V gene are SEHNR and FQNEAQ (reference sequence). CDR3 in amino acids: CASRRRDSGQNTEAFF. The CDR3 nucleotides are TGTGCCAGCCGCCGGAGGGATTCCGGCCAGAACACTGAAGCTTTCTTT. The whole variable domain, remainder taken from reference TRBV7-9 and TRBJ1-1, is DTGVSQNPRHKITKRGQNVTFRCDPISEHNRLYWYRQTLGQGPEFLTYFQNEAQLEKSRLLSDRFSAERPKGSFSTLEIQRTEQGDSAMYLCASRRRDSGQNTEAFFGQGTRLTVV.

As DNA, the CDR3 is TGCGCCAGCAAATCGGGACAGATGAACACCGGGGAGCTGTTTTTT. It encodes CASKSGQMNTGELFF. The chain couples TRBV5-1 to TRBJ2-2, with 7 bases that match TRBD1. CDR3 length: 15 amino acids. Germline lookup yields CDR1 SGHRS and CDR2 YFSETQ. The V gene end was trimmed by 6 bases and the J gene end by 1 base; junction bases not matched to a gene: 6.

This clonotype was seen only a few times. This chain links TRBV28 with TRBJ1-4; D gene unclear. Trimming pared 5 bases from V and 7 bases from J, leaving 14 bases between. Germline V gene lookup returns CDR1 MDHEN and CDR2 SYDVKM. CDR3 length: 14 amino acids. In nucleotides, the CDR3 is TGTGCCAGCAGTCCCAACCCCCCCAGTGAAAAACTGTTTTTT. It is translated as CASSPNPPSEKLFF.

In its sample, this clonotype was seen a few times. The J gene is TRBJ1-1, the V gene TRBV10-2; D perhaps matches TRBD1 (5 bases). V was pared by 3 bases and J by 1 base, with 9 bases between. The length of the CDR3 is 14 residues. Germline V gene lookup returns CDR1 WSHSY and CDR2 SAAADI. Here the CDR3 DNA reads TGCGCCAGCAGTGAAGGTAGGGGGAACACTGAAGCTTTCTTT. Protein sequence: CASSEGRGNTEAFF.

The chain recombines TRBV7-9 with TRBJ2-1; 12 bases fit TRBD2. V shed 0 bases and J 13 bases; nucleotides not matched to a gene: 4. CDR3 length: 14 amino acids. CDR1 SEHNR and CDR2 FQNEAQ come from the germline V gene (reference sequence). The CDR3 DNA sequence: TGTGCCAGCAGCTTAGCCAAGACTAGCGGGGGACAGTTCTTC. Translation gives CASSLAKTSGGQFF.

The chain has TRBV9 and TRBJ2-1; the D call may be TRBD1 or TRBD2 (5 bases each). V lost 2 bases and J lost 8, with 20 bases in between. This CDR3 spans 16 amino acids. Germline lookup yields CDR1 SGDLS and CDR2 YYNGEE. The CDR3 nucleotides read TGTGCCAGCAGCGTGAGTGGGGGTAGGGGTGCGCATGAGCAGTTCTTC. Protein: CASSVSGGRGAHEQFF.

The rearrangement links TRBV13 to TRBJ2-7; 9 bases are a match to TRBD1. J gave up 1 base and V 10 bases, and 17 bases lay outside the gene matches. Germline V gene data show CDR1 as PRHDT and CDR2 as FYEKMQ (reference sequence). This CDR3 has 17 amino acids. The CDR3 nucleotides read TGTGCCACCAGACGGGACAGGGTTGTTAGGGTTTCCTACGAGCAGTACGTC. This translates into CATRRDRVVRVSYEQYV.

V and J are TRBV4-1 and TRBJ2-6; D gene uncertain. With 3 bases removed from V and 6 bases from J, the gap between germline ends came to 15 bases. The CDR3 runs 16 residues. Germline loops: CDR1 MGHRA, CDR2 YSYEKL. The CDR3 sequence: CASSQKQPTTANVLTF. CDR3 coding DNA: TGCGCCAGCAGCCAGAAGCAGCCAACTACGGCCAACGTCCTGACTTTC.

This clonotype was seen ten or more times. The rearrangement links TRBV12-3 or TRBV12-4 to TRBJ2-5; no definite D call. There are 14 residues in the CDR3. Trimming pared 4 bases from V and 5 bases from J, leaving 14 bases between. CDR3 in amino acids: CASSSSSAGETQYF. The CDR3 bases are TGTGCCAGCAGTTCCTCCTCCGCCGGGGAGACCCAGTACTTC.

The rearrangement joins TRBV27 to TRBJ1-6, with D perhaps matching TRBD1 (6 bases). Germline V gene lookup returns CDR1 MNHEY and CDR2 SMNVEV (reference sequence). The CDR3 has 15 residues. The germline V and J ends were trimmed by 5 bases and 10 bases, with 18 bases remaining between them. This CDR3 reads CASSTKGGGWSPLHF. The CDR3 DNA follows: TGTGCCAGCAGTACCAAGGGGGGGGGATGGTCACCCCTCCACTTT.

The chain combines TRBV5-1 with TRBJ2-3; either TRBD1 or TRBD2 may supply D (6 bases each). V lost 4 bases and J 1 base, leaving 16 bases between the germline ends. Per germline, CDR1 SGHRS and CDR2 YFSETQ. The CDR3 sequence is 16 residues long. The CDR3 here is CASSLQRGVGTDTQYF. The DNA of the CDR3 is TGCGCCAGCAGCCTCCAGAGGGGGGTTGGCACAGATACGCAGTATTTT. Supplemented by reference TRBV5-1 and TRBJ2-3, the full variable domain reads KAGVTQTPRYLIKTRGQQVTLSCSPISGHRSVSWYQQTPGQGLQFLFEYFSETQRNKGNFPGRFSGRQFSNSRSEMNVSTLELGDSALYLCASSLQRGVGTDTQYFGPGTRLTVL.

This clonotype occurred once. The chain carries TRBV4-2 and TRBJ1-2; tentatively, D is TRBD1 (5 bases). The length of the CDR3 is 13 residues. Germline V gene data show CDR1 as LGHNA and CDR2 as YNFKEQ. Trimming pared 10 bases from V and 7 bases from J, leaving 19 bases between. CDR3 sequence reads: CAMGLGPLCGYTF. The DNA for the CDR3 is TGTGCCATGGGCCTGGGACCCCTCTGTGGCTACACCTTC.

The genes are TRBV3-1 and TRBJ2-1; perhaps TRBD2 as D (5 bases). This CDR3 is built from 14 residues. Germline V lookup: CDR1 LGHDT, CDR2 YNNKEL (reference sequence). The V end lost 1 base, the J end lost 6 bases, and 10 bases lay between the germline ends. Written as DNA, the CDR3 is TGTGCCAGCAGCCAAGGAGGGCTAGGCAATGAGCAGTTCTTC. As protein: CASSQGGLGNEQFF.

V gene TRBV7-6 combines with J gene TRBJ2-2, with TRBD1 matching 8 bases. CDR3 length equals 15 residues. Germline-derived CDR1 and CDR2 are SGHVS and FNYEAQ. Trimming removed 6 bases from V and 3 bases from J; junction bases left unmatched: 6. CDR3 residues: CASRKDRGDTGELFF. CDR3 DNA: TGTGCCAGCAGGAAAGACAGGGGTGACACCGGGGAGCTGTTTTTT.